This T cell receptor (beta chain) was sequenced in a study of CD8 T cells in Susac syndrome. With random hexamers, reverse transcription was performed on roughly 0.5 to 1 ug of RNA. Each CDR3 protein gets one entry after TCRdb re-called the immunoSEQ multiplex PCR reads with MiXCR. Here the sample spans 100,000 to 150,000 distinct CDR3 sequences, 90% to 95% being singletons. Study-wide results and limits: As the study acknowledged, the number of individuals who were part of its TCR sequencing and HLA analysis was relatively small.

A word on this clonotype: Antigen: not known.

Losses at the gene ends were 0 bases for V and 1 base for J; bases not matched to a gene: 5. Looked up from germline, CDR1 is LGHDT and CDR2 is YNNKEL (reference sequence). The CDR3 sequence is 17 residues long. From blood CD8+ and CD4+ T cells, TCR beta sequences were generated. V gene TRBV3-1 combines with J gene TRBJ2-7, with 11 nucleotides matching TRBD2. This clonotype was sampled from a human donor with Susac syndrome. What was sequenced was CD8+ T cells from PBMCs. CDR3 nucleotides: TGTGCCAGCAGCCAAGATCCACTAGCGGGAGAGTCCTACGAGCAGTACTTC. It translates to CASSQDPLAGESYEQYF.